A selection of T cell receptor beta chains follows, all from one sample in a study of blood T cell repertoires in COVID-19. Method: immunoSEQ multiplex PCR; TCRdb's copy keeps in-frame clones and lacks some. This table has 350,000 to 450,000 clones, roughly 90% appearing once. Material for sequencing was PBMCs or T cells enriched from blood (not recorded which). The receptors were sampled from a woman aged 40 to 55 who had been exposed to COVID-19. Both conserved end residues are part of each CDR3. D genes are given only for firm matches.

TRBV4-1	TRBJ2-7	-	CASSPRDSGSYEQYF
TRBV30	TRBJ1-6	-	CAWSYTTLHF
TRBV30	TRBJ2-3	-	CAWSLQGILTDTQYF
TRBV19	TRBJ2-2	-	CASRTIRDTGELFF
TRBV11-3	TRBJ2-3	-	CASSLDGIGTDTQYF
TRBV30	TRBJ1-5	TRBD1	CAWSLGQGRNQPQHF
TRBV9	TRBJ1-1	TRBD1	CASSPSWGTVNTEAFF
TRBV4-1	TRBJ2-1	-	CASSQEGGYNEQFF
TRBV21-1	TRBJ2-7	-	CASSKLDTINEQYF
TRBV25-1	TRBJ1-2	-	CASSDRRGPNYGYTF
TRBV5-1	TRBJ2-7	TRBD2	CASSLGTSGRYDEQYF
TRBV10-2	TRBJ1-1	-	CASSESTRPLEAFF
TRBV19	TRBJ1-4	-	CASSRKRQATNEKLFF
TRBV19	TRBJ2-7	-	CASTWTEPYEQYF
TRBV13	TRBJ1-2	-	CASSPGAQTGGVNYGYTF
TRBV25-1	TRBJ1-2	-	CASSEFRGHGYTF
TRBV5-4	TRBJ1-2	-	CATTWRASSGYTF
TRBV6-4	TRBJ2-3	TRBD1	CASSATGGTDTQYF
TRBV9	TRBJ2-7	TRBD2	CASSPPGTSGRVEQYF
TRBV5-1	TRBJ2-2	-	CASSLDRKNTGELFF
TRBV30	TRBJ1-3	-	CAWSGAGDTIYF
TRBV4-1	TRBJ1-1	TRBD1	CASSPRTGALNTEAFF